This TCR beta chain was observed in a study of blood T cell repertoires in COVID-19. Study summary: The study drew acute and convalescent COVID-19 samples from the United States, Italy and Spain. T cells, B-cell-depleted T cells, or PBMCs provided the cDNA or gDNA that served as material.

The CDR3 loop spans 16 amino acids. How the authors handled the data: The authors estimated nucleated cell counts from reference gene primer amplification. The data were produced by immunoSEQ multiplex PCR, yet TCRdb's version contains in-frame clones alone and is incomplete. The D gene and trimming were derived from the DNA, and the V and J assignments and clone size from that table. Of some 120,000 clones in the sample, more than 70% were seen once. This TCR derives from a human donor in a cohort sampled during active COVID-19. The sequenced sample consisted of peripheral blood. The genes are TRBV21-1 and TRBJ2-7; the table's D call, TRBD1, was not checked against the DNA. TRBV21-1 is listed as a pseudogene. The CDR3, as DNA: TGTGCCAGCAGCAACGGACAGGGTGGTATCCCCTACGAGCAGTACTTC. It encodes CASSNGQGGIPYEQYF.